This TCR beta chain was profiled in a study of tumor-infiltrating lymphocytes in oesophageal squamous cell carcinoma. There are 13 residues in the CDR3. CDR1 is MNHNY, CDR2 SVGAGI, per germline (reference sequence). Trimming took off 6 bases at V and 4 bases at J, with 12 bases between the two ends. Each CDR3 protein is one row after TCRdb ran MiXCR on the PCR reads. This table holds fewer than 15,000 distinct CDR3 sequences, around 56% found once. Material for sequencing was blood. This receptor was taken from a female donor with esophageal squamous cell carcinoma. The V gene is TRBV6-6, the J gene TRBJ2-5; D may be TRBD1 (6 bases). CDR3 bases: TGTGCCAGCAGAATACAGGGCACAGAGACCCAGTACTTC. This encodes CASRIQGTETQYF.